A single sample gave rise to the 26 T cell receptor beta chains below, sequenced in a study of CD8 T cells in ankylosing spondylitis. Points from the study as a whole: Blood of patients with ankylosing spondylitis appeared to be characterized by a TCR beta motif of about 8 highly homologous variants.

A single record per CDR3 protein comes from TCRdb applying MiXCR to the 5' RACE reads. This repertoire shows about 330,000 distinct CDR3 sequences, 7% to 9% found once; its top ten account for about 15%. Antigen specificity for these receptors is unknown. Input material: blood, either unsorted or a sorted T cell fraction (not recorded which). These receptors were taken from a male donor with ankylosing spondylitis.

The CDR3 region is CASSLLAREADTQYF. The CDR3 DNA reads TGTGCCAGCAGTTTATTGGCCAGGGAGGCAGATACGCAGTATTTT. The chain uses TRBV28 and TRBJ2-3, with D possibly TRBD2 on 6 matching bases. With 1 base removed from V and 4 bases from J, the gap between germline ends came to 12 bases. Germline V gene sequence: CDR1 MDHEN, CDR2 SYDVKM. The CDR3 contains 15 residues.

In its sample, this clonotype was seen a few times. The rearrangement uses TRBV7-3 and TRBJ1-1; D is undetermined. Trimming pared 4 bases from V and 0 bases from J, leaving 6 bases between. CDR3 length equals 13 residues. In germline, CDR1 is SGHTA, CDR2 FQGTGA. In DNA, the CDR3 is TGTGCCAGCAGCTGGAACCTGAACACTGAAGCTTTCTTT. This encodes CASSWNLNTEAFF. Based on the CDR3 plus reference TRBV7-3 and TRBJ1-1, the full variable domain is GAGVSQTPSNKVTEKGKYVELRCDPISGHTALYWYRQSLGQGPEFLIYFQGTGAADDSGLPNDRFFAVRPEGSVSTLKIQRTERGDSAVYLCASSWNLNTEAFFGQGTRLTVV.

This clonotype was detected ten times or more. The chain links TRBV12-3 or TRBV12-4 to TRBJ2-5; D remains ambiguous. The CDR3 is 14 amino acids. V was clipped by 3 bases and J by 4 bases, with 12 bases between them. The chain's CDR3 is CASSFTGRAETQYF. The DNA of the CDR3 is TGTGCCAGCAGTTTTACGGGCAGAGCAGAGACCCAGTACTTC.

J is TRBJ1-1 and V is TRBV28, with a possible D match to TRBD1 (6 bases). The V end lost 3 bases, the J end lost 4 bases, and 9 bases lay between the germline ends. Germline V CDR1 and CDR2: MDHEN, SYDVKM. This CDR3 is built from 13 residues. The CDR3 sequence: CASSFQGTTEAFF. The CDR3 DNA follows: TGTGCCAGCAGTTTCCAGGGGACCACTGAAGCTTTCTTT.

This clonotype has more than one count but fewer than ten. The chain has TRBV20-1 and TRBJ2-1; TRBD2 aligns across 8 bases. Germline V gene lookup returns CDR1 DFQATT and CDR2 SNEGSKA (reference sequence). V lost 0 bases and J lost 6; bases outside the gene matches: 4. The CDR3 totals 14 residues. CDR3 DNA: TGCAGTGCTAGAGACGGGAGGGCCAGCAATGAGCAGTTCTTC. Amino acids: CSARDGRASNEQFF.

Ten or more counts support this clonotype. The gene calls are TRBV27 and TRBJ2-7; D call uncertain. V was shortened by 5 bases and J by 2 bases, with 10 bases between the two germline ends. The length of the CDR3 is 13 residues. Germline CDR1 is MNHEY and CDR2 is SMNVEV (reference sequence). This CDR3 is CASSLGNTYEQYF. The DNA for the CDR3 is TGTGCCAGCAGTCTGGGGAATACCTACGAGCAGTACTTC.

This chain uses TRBV11-3 with TRBJ2-1, with 11 bases matching TRBD2. V was clipped by 4 bases and J by 4 bases; unmatched bases: 9. This CDR3 contains 17 residues. Germline lookup yields CDR1 SGHNT and CDR2 YENEEA. The CDR3 DNA sequence: TGTGCCAGCAGCTGGGGTCTAGCGGGAGGAGGATACAATGAGCAGTTCTTC. It encodes CASSWGLAGGGYNEQFF.

This clonotype showed up just a few times. The chain recombines TRBV5-6 with TRBJ2-1, with D possibly matching TRBD1 (6 bases). The V end was cut by 4 bases, the J end by 12 bases, with 23 bases between. Per germline, CDR1 SGHDT and CDR2 YYEEEE. CDR3 length: 15 residues. The CDR3 DNA sequence: TGTGCCAGCAGCATGAAAGTCCGGATGAGGACAGTGCAGTTCTTC. Translated: CASSMKVRMRTVQFF.

This clonotype came up a few times. This chain joins TRBV15 and TRBJ2-3, with no clear D. The CDR3 runs to 15 residues. Per the germline V gene, CDR1 is LNHNV and CDR2 is YYDKDF (reference sequence). V gave up 1 base and J gave up 1 base, with 9 bases separating them. CDR3 DNA: TGTGCCACCAGCAGAGTGGCAGCCCGCACAGATACGCAGTATTTT. Amino acids: CATSRVAARTDTQYF.

This clonotype was recorded many times. The V gene is TRBV20-1, the J gene TRBJ1-5, with a tentative D call TRBD1 (6 bases). This CDR3 is 13 amino acids long. Germline loops: CDR1 DFQATT, CDR2 SNEGSKA (reference sequence). DNA for the CDR3: TGCAGCGCCGGGGGCTCGGGCAATCAGCCCCAGCATTTT. It codes for CSAGGSGNQPQHF.

This clonotype was recorded many times. The CDR3, as DNA: TGTGCCATCAGTGATGTTTCTAGCGGGAGGTATAGTGAGCAGTTCTTC. It yields the protein CAISDVSSGRYSEQFF. The genes are TRBV10-3 and TRBJ2-1, with 11 bases matching TRBD2. Germline V lookup: CDR1 ENHRY, CDR2 SYGVKD. The CDR3 spans 16 residues. The J segment lost 9 bases and the V segment lost 3 bases, leaving 10 bases of the junction unmatched.

The rearrangement links TRBV20-1 to TRBJ2-3, with 8 bases identical to TRBD2. The germline V gene has CDR1 DFQATT and CDR2 SNEGSKA (reference sequence). The CDR3 runs to 13 residues. Unmatched junction bases numbered 3, after V lost 3 bases and J lost 4 bases. In DNA form, the CDR3 reads TGCAGTGCTAGCGGGAGGGCCGCAGATACGCAGTATTTT. It encodes CSASGRAADTQYF.

This clonotype was seen a handful of times. As DNA, the CDR3 is TGTGCCAGCAGCTTAGTACTAGCGGGGCCCTACGAGCAGTACTTC. Translating it yields CASSLVLAGPYEQYF. The genes are TRBV7-9 and TRBJ2-7, with TRBD2 identical over 10 bases. Germline V lookup: CDR1 SEHNR, CDR2 FQNEAQ (reference sequence). The ends lost 1 base at V and 2 bases at J; junction bases unmatched: 2. The CDR3 runs 15 residues. Based on the CDR3 plus reference TRBV7-9 and TRBJ2-7, the full variable domain is DTGVSQNPRHKITKRGQNVTFRCDPISEHNRLYWYRQTLGQGPEFLTYFQNEAQLEKSRLLSDRFSAERPKGSFSTLEIQRTEQGDSAMYLCASSLVLAGPYEQYFGPGTRLTVT.

This chain uses TRBV5-5 with TRBJ2-1, with 11 positions matching TRBD2. The CDR3 is made up of 15 amino acids. Germline V gene lookup returns CDR1 SGHKS and CDR2 YYEKEE (reference sequence). Trimming at V came to 5 bases and at J to 9 bases, leaving 10 bases not matched to a gene. The CDR3 protein is CASSSTSGSLTEQFF. In DNA form, the CDR3 reads TGTGCCAGCAGTTCTACTAGCGGGAGTCTCACTGAGCAGTTCTTC. Full variable domain (missing parts from reference TRBV5-5 and TRBJ2-1): DAGVTQSPTHLIKTRGQQVTLRCSPISGHKSVSWYQQVLGQGPQFIFQYYEKEERGRGNFPDRFSARQFPNYSSELNVNALLLGDSALYLCASSSTSGSLTEQFFGPGTRLTVL.

This clonotype was counted at least ten times. The chain has TRBV12-3 or TRBV12-4 and TRBJ2-1, with 15 bases lining up with TRBD2. The CDR3 has 15 amino acids. V lost 5 bases to trimming and J lost 7 bases; unmatched junction nucleotides: 3. The CDR3 sequence: CASSGLAGGMNEQFF. CDR3 nucleotide sequence: TGTGCCAGCAGTGGACTAGCGGGAGGGATGAATGAGCAGTTCTTC.

The chain links TRBV12-3 or TRBV12-4 to TRBJ2-3; D is possibly TRBD2 (7 bases). V dropped 6 bases and J dropped 4 bases, with 26 bases sitting between them. CDR3 length: 18 residues. The CDR3 DNA is TGTGCCAGCAGGATATCGGGACGCCGAGGGGGGGTGGCAGATACGCAGTATTTT. Protein product: CASRISGRRGGVADTQYF.

This clonotype was found many times. The chain couples TRBV18 to TRBJ1-2, with TRBD1 identical over 8 bases. The CDR3 covers 14 residues. Germline V gene sequence: CDR1 KGHSH, CDR2 LQKENI. With V trimmed by 3 bases and J by 9 bases, 9 bases remained unmatched. Here the CDR3 reads CASSPSDRVKSYTF. In DNA, the CDR3 is TGTGCCAGCTCACCGTCGGACAGGGTGAAAAGCTACACCTTC.

This clonotype came up many times. The CDR3 loop reads CATSRAEGETQYF. CDR3 bases: TGTGCCACCAGCCGGGCGGAAGGAGAGACCCAGTACTTC. V gene TRBV24-1 combines with J gene TRBJ2-5; D uncertain. Trimming shortened V by 7 bases and J by 4 bases, and 12 bases separated the two germline ends. The CDR3 runs 13 residues. Germline CDR1 is KGHDR and CDR2 is SFDVKD.

This clonotype has more than one count but fewer than ten. Written as DNA, the CDR3 is TGTGCCAGCGCCGGGACAGCTTACAATGAGCAGTTCTTC. Its protein is CASAGTAYNEQFF. The V gene is TRBV6-4, the J gene TRBJ2-1, with 7 nucleotides matching TRBD1. The CDR3 is made up of 13 amino acids. V was pared by 8 bases and J by 4 bases, with 5 bases of the junction left unmatched. The germline CDR1 and CDR2 sequences are MRHNA and SNTAGT.

The chain uses TRBV12-3 or TRBV12-4 and TRBJ2-7, with 8 bases identical to TRBD2. This CDR3 has 17 amino acids. Unmatched junction bases numbered 12, after V lost 4 bases and J lost 1 base. The CDR3 region has the DNA TGTGCCAGCAGTTCCCTCGCGCGGGGGGTAGGGTCCTACGAGCAGTACTTC. Translating it yields CASSSLARGVGSYEQYF.

This clonotype was recorded at least ten times. This sequence joins TRBV28 and TRBJ2-1; D might be TRBD2 (5 bases). Germline lookup yields CDR1 MDHEN and CDR2 SYDVKM. This CDR3 is 17 amino acids long. V was trimmed by 6 bases and J by 7 bases, leaving 25 bases between them. CDR3 loop: CASRPRLVGIWSNEQFF. CDR3 sequence (DNA): TGTGCCAGCAGACCTCGACTTGTCGGGATTTGGTCGAATGAGCAGTTCTTC. Full variable domain (remainder filled in from reference TRBV28 and TRBJ2-1): DVKVTQSSRYLVKRTGEKVFLECVQDMDHENMFWYRQDPGLGLRLIYFSYDVKMKEKGDIPEGYSVSREKKERFSLILESASTNQTSMYLCASRPRLVGIWSNEQFFGPGTRLTVL.

This chain joins TRBV12-3 or TRBV12-4 and TRBJ2-6, with TRBD2 as a possible D gene (6 bases). The CDR3 extends over 19 amino acids. Trimming shortened V by 8 bases and J by 5 bases, and 28 bases separated the two germline ends. This CDR3 reads CASCPSGPRATLRANVLTF. For the CDR3, the DNA is TGTGCCAGCTGTCCCAGCGGGCCCCGGGCAACGTTAAGGGCCAACGTCCTGACTTTC.

This clonotype was recorded many times. This chain connects TRBV29-1 to TRBJ2-7; TRBD2 aligns across 8 bases. CDR1 SQVTM and CDR2 ANQGSEA come from the germline V gene. The CDR3 runs 13 residues. The V gene end was trimmed by 4 bases and the J gene end by 0 bases; junction bases not matched to a gene: 2. CDR3 sequence reads: CSVGGRNSYEQYF. The CDR3 region has the DNA TGCAGCGTTGGCGGGAGGAACTCCTACGAGCAGTACTTC.

A few counts support this clonotype. The V gene is TRBV20-1, the J gene TRBJ2-5; D remains ambiguous. The CDR3 is 11 amino acids. Germline CDR1 and CDR2: DFQATT and SNEGSKA (reference sequence). Trimming pared 4 bases from V and 3 bases from J, leaving 6 bases between. The CDR3 reads CSATPEETQYF. The CDR3 DNA reads as TGCAGTGCTACCCCTGAAGAGACCCAGTACTTC.

The rearrangement uses TRBV5-1 and TRBJ2-7; tentatively, D is TRBD1 (6 bases). The CDR3 sequence is 14 residues long. Trimming cost V 4 bases and J 5 bases, with 16 bases left between them. The V gene's germline CDR1 is SGHRS and CDR2 YFSETQ. CDR3 nucleotides: TGCGCCAGCAGCCAGTTTGGGGGCTTAGACGAGCAGTACTTC. This translates into CASSQFGGLDEQYF.

V gene TRBV7-2 combines with J gene TRBJ2-1; 10 bases are shared with TRBD2. Trimming at V came to 6 bases and at J to 4 bases, leaving 6 bases not matched to a gene. Germline assignment: CDR1 SGHTA and CDR2 FQGNSA. This CDR3 has 15 amino acids. CDR3 amino acids: CASRQLAGIYNEQFF. In DNA, the CDR3 is TGTGCCAGCAGACAACTAGCGGGAATTTACAATGAGCAGTTCTTC.